The 25 T cell receptor beta chains below come from one sample, sequenced in a study of T cells expressing NK-cell markers. Following a re-call of the 5' RACE reads, TCRdb has one entry per CDR3 protein and lacks DNA. The listing records under 500,000 distinct CDR3 sequences. The sequencing input was blood T cells: a sorted CD56 or NKG2C T cell subset, CD4+ or CD8+ T cells, or bulk PBMC T cells (not recorded which). These receptor sequences come from a woman between 18 and 69 years old in good health.

The J gene is TRBJ2-2, the V gene TRBV5-6; the TCRdb D gene call, TRBD2, has no DNA to confirm it. The CDR3 runs 16 residues. In germline, CDR1 is SGHDT, CDR2 YYEEEE. CDR3 residues: CASSLQGKSPTGELFF.

The chain recombines TRBV7-2 with TRBJ1-5; TCRdb designates TRBD1, a call that cannot be tested without DNA. Germline V gene sequence: CDR1 SGHTA, CDR2 FQGNSA. CDR3 length: 15 residues. The CDR3: CASSLGWGGDQPQHF. Full variable domain (missing parts from reference TRBV7-2 and TRBJ1-5): GAGVSQSPSNKVTEKGKDVELRCDPISGHTALYWYRQSLGQGLEFLIYFQGNSAPDKSGLPSDRFSAERTGGSVSTLTIQRTQQEDSAVYLCASSLGWGGDQPQHFGDGTRLSIL.

The gene calls are TRBV7-9 and TRBJ2-7; TCRdb outputs TRBD1, but without DNA this stays unchecked. Germline CDR1 reads SEHNR; CDR2 reads FQNEAQ (reference sequence). The CDR3 length is 14 residues. CDR3 loop: CASSLRDPWNEQYF.

The chain links TRBV28 to TRBJ2-1; TCRdb's D call of TRBD2 is untestable without DNA. The CDR3 is made up of 14 amino acids. Per the germline V gene, CDR1 is MDHEN and CDR2 is SYDVKM. This CDR3 reads CATALEREYNEQFF.

This chain links TRBV29-1 with TRBJ2-2; TCRdb's assignment of TRBD2 cannot be checked, as there is no DNA. The CDR3 has 19 residues. Germline CDR1 and CDR2: SQVTM and ANQGSEA. CDR3: CSVELVSTSGRAWTGELFF.

This chain connects TRBV6-1 to TRBJ1-1. This CDR3 spans 17 amino acids. CDR1 is MNHNS and CDR2 is SASEGT in the germline V gene. CDR3 loop: CASIKAGRGLMNTEAFF.

The chain is built from TRBV27 and TRBJ1-5. Germline V gene lookup returns CDR1 MNHEY and CDR2 SMNVEV (reference sequence). The CDR3 length is 13 residues. This chain's CDR3 is CASSLQLNQPQHF.

The chain uses TRBV15 and TRBJ1-1. This CDR3 region has 13 residues. CDR1 and CDR2 from the germline V gene are LNHNV and YYDKDF (reference sequence). CDR3 loop: CATSREMANEAFF.

The chain recombines TRBV20-1 with TRBJ2-3; no DNA is available, so the TRBD1 call from TCRdb remains unchecked. Germline V CDR1 and CDR2: DFQATT, SNEGSKA (reference sequence). The CDR3 length is 14 residues. The CDR3 sequence: CSPRVAGTTDTQYF.

The CDR3 reads CASSPGPSETQYF. The V call is TRBV23-1, the J call TRBJ2-5; checking the TCRdb D call of TRBD2 is not possible without DNA. TRBV23-1 is designated an ORF whose function remains uncertain. This CDR3 is built from 13 residues.

The CDR3 reads CASNLGGTKNIQYF. The chain joins TRBV7-2 to TRBJ2-4. The length of the CDR3 is 14 residues. The germline CDR1 and CDR2 sequences are SGHTA and FQGNSA.

V is TRBV27 and J is TRBJ2-2; TCRdb lists TRBD2, though no DNA is available to test this call. This CDR3 comprises 17 residues. The germline CDR1 and CDR2 sequences are MNHEY and SMNVEV (reference sequence). This chain's CDR3 is CASSRIAGIRNTGELFF.

This sequence joins TRBV18 and TRBJ1-1; absent DNA, TCRdb's TRBD1 call cannot be checked. Looked up from germline, CDR1 is KGHSH and CDR2 is LQKENI. The CDR3 covers 17 residues. The CDR3 reads CASSQNSGTGMNTEAFF.

CDR3 loop: CSAPTEPDTQYF. This chain uses TRBV20-1 with TRBJ2-3. From germline, CDR1 is DFQATT and CDR2 SNEGSKA (reference sequence). CDR3 length equals 12 residues.

The chain links TRBV5-1 to TRBJ2-3; the D gene TCRdb calls, TRBD1, cannot be checked with no DNA. CDR1 and CDR2 (germline): SGHRS, YFSETQ. This CDR3 is built from 15 residues. The CDR3 loop reads CASSRDGDRGDTQYF.

The gene calls are TRBV12-3 or TRBV12-4 and TRBJ2-2; TCRdb selects TRBD1, and the lack of DNA leaves this call unchecked. There are 15 residues in the CDR3. CDR3 protein: CASSLRGSGTGELFF.

This rearrangement joins TRBV20-1 to TRBJ2-7. This CDR3 spans 11 amino acids. Germline V gives CDR1 DFQATT, CDR2 SNEGSKA (reference sequence). CDR3 loop: CSATDLYEQYF.

V is TRBV5-8 and J is TRBJ2-7; TCRdb's D gene call, TRBD1, goes unchecked for lack of DNA. In germline, CDR1 is SGHTS, CDR2 YDEGEE. This CDR3 contains 15 residues. CDR3: CASSPWTEMAYEQYF.

The rearrangement joins TRBV29-1 to TRBJ2-5; TCRdb outputs TRBD2, but without DNA this stays unchecked. The germline gives CDR1 SQVTM, CDR2 ANQGSEA. The CDR3 totals 14 residues. This CDR3 reads CSVEGGGGGETQYF. Using reference TRBV29-1 and TRBJ2-5 for the parts outside the CDR3, the full variable domain is SAVISQKPSRDICQRGTSLTIQCQVDSQVTMMFWYRQQPGQSLTLIATANQGSEATYESGFVIDKFPISRPNLTFSTLTVSNMSPEDSSIYLCSVEGGGGGETQYFGPGTRLLVL.

The CDR3 region is CASKGLTAKVGDTEAFF. V and J are TRBV25-1 and TRBJ1-1; TCRdb's D gene call, TRBD1, goes unchecked for lack of DNA. This CDR3 has 17 residues. CDR1 and CDR2 (germline): MGHDK, SYGVNS.

This sequence joins TRBV3-1 and TRBJ2-5. The V gene's germline CDR1 is LGHDT and CDR2 YNNKEL (reference sequence). The CDR3 covers 14 residues. The CDR3 loop is CASSRGLFQETQYF.

The CDR3 region is CASSLFNRVDAQYF. V is TRBV11-2 and J is TRBJ2-3; the D call of TRBD1 rests on TCRdb alone, since no DNA is present to check it. This CDR3 has 14 amino acids. Germline V gene data show CDR1 as SGHAT and CDR2 as FQNNGV.

This chain links TRBV7-8 with TRBJ2-7; absent DNA, TCRdb's TRBD1 call cannot be checked. The CDR3 length is 12 residues. Germline values: CDR1 SGHVS, CDR2 FQNEAQ. The CDR3 loop is CASSLDRDEQYF.

This chain links TRBV19 with TRBJ1-5; the TCRdb D gene call, TRBD1, has no DNA to confirm it. The CDR3 has 15 residues. CDR1 and CDR2 (germline): LNHDA, SQIVND (reference sequence). Here the CDR3 reads CASNPGAKLVRPQHF.

The V gene is TRBV15, the J gene TRBJ1-5; absent DNA, TCRdb's TRBD1 call cannot be checked. Germline V lookup: CDR1 LNHNV, CDR2 YYDKDF (reference sequence). The CDR3 length is 15 residues. The CDR3 reads CATRTGRYSNQPQHF. Based on the CDR3 plus reference TRBV15 and TRBJ1-5, the full variable domain is DAMVIQNPRYQVTQFGKPVTLSCSQTLNHNVMYWYQQKSSQAPKLLFHYYDKDFNNEADTPDNFQSRRPNTSFCFLDIRSPGLGDTAMYLCATRTGRYSNQPQHFGDGTRLSIL.